In its sample, the clone carrying this TCR beta chain was seen a few times. Antigen specificity is unknown. This entry belongs to a study of CD8 T cells in ankylosing spondylitis. Regarding the study as a whole: Apparently characteristic of ankylosing spondylitis blood was a TCR beta motif (roughly 8 highly homologous variants).

Generation of TCR beta libraries employed quantitative 5'-RACE incorporating molecular barcodes. TCRdb reprocessed the 5' RACE reads with MiXCR, giving one entry per CDR3 protein. The data hold over 600,000 distinct CDR3 sequences, with 19% observed a single time. Specimen: blood, either unsorted or a sorted T cell fraction (not recorded which). The clonotype comes from a male donor with ankylosing spondylitis.

This CDR3 reads CASSLPGLAGGLTDTQYF. The CDR3 bases are TGTGCCAGCAGTCTTCCTGGACTAGCGGGGGGACTCACAGATACGCAGTATTTT. J is TRBJ2-3 and V is TRBV12-3 or TRBV12-4, with 14 bases lining up with TRBD2. The V gene end was trimmed by 5 bases and the J gene end by 2 bases; junction bases not matched to a gene: 9. The CDR3 loop spans 18 amino acids.